Following are 9 T cell receptor beta chains from one sample sequenced in a study of identical twins. TCRdb analysed the 5' RACE reads with MiXCR anew, one entry per CDR3 protein. The sample has some 190,000 distinct CDR3 sequences, 15% to 20% seen once. The same sample was also used in a study of T cells expressing NK-cell markers.

Material for sequencing was CD8+ T cells sorted from blood. The receptors originated from a woman under 30 in good health.

This clonotype showed up just a few times. The V call is TRBV20-1, the J call TRBJ2-3; 9 bases are a match to TRBD2. This CDR3 contains 18 residues. Germline assignment: CDR1 DFQATT and CDR2 SNEGSKA (reference sequence). V lost 6 bases, J lost 0 bases, and 16 bases stayed unmatched. In nucleotides, the CDR3 is TGCAGTGCGAAAGGACGCCGGGGTCTAGCGGGAAGCACAGATACGCAGTATTTT. This sequence encodes CSAKGRRGLAGSTDTQYF.

The genes are TRBV12-5 and TRBJ2-7, with 8 bases identical to TRBD1. Germline CDR1 reads LGHNT; CDR2 reads FRNRAP. J was trimmed by 0 bases and V by 6 bases; bases with no gene match: 4. The CDR3 is 14 residues long. This CDR3 is CASGWDRSSYEQYF. Here the CDR3 DNA reads TGTGCTAGTGGGTGGGACAGGAGCTCCTACGAGCAGTACTTC.

V and J are TRBV6-1 and TRBJ2-1, with unresolved D. Deletions cut 6 bases from V and 2 bases from J, with 14 bases between. This CDR3 has 15 residues. Germline-derived CDR1 and CDR2 are MNHNS and SASEGT. CDR3 in DNA: TGTGCCAGCAGCCCCCGTGTAGCAGCCTACAATGAGCAGTTCTTC. Protein: CASSPRVAAYNEQFF.

The chain uses TRBV15 and TRBJ2-7; no clear D. The CDR3 is 11 residues long. Trimming left V 1 base short and J 7 bases short, with 5 bases between. The germline V gene has CDR1 LNHNV and CDR2 YYDKDF (reference sequence). This CDR3 is CATSRGEEQYF. The CDR3 region has the DNA TGTGCCACCAGCAGAGGGGAAGAGCAGTACTTC.

The sample holds a few counts of this clonotype. The rearrangement links TRBV5-1 to TRBJ2-1; 9 positions agree with TRBD2. Germline assignment: CDR1 SGHRS and CDR2 YFSETQ. Trimming took 2 bases from V and 6 from J; bases not matched to a gene: 3. CDR3 size: 14 residues. The CDR3 reads CASSFAGGINEQFF. CDR3 in DNA: TGCGCCAGCAGCTTCGCGGGGGGGATCAATGAGCAGTTCTTC.

This chain connects TRBV20-1 to TRBJ1-5, with TRBD1 as a possible D gene (6 bases). CDR1 and CDR2 (germline): DFQATT, SNEGSKA (reference sequence). The V end lost 4 bases, the J end lost 6 bases, and 10 bases lay between the germline ends. This CDR3 spans 12 amino acids. CDR3 sequence: CSAKGGIQPQHF. The CDR3, as DNA: TGCAGTGCTAAAGGGGGAATTCAGCCCCAGCATTTT.

This clonotype was seen a few times. This chain joins TRBV5-1 and TRBJ2-7; TRBD1 is a possible D gene (6 bases). The V end was cut by 0 bases, the J end by 6 bases, with 16 bases between. The CDR3 spans 15 residues. Germline V gene sequence: CDR1 SGHRS, CDR2 YFSETQ. The CDR3 DNA reads as TGCGCCAGCAGCTTGGCCCCGGGACACCTACTCGAGCAGTACTTC. Protein product: CASSLAPGHLLEQYF.

The CDR3 sequence is CASSQGGGPRETQYF. CDR3 in DNA: TGTGCCAGCAGTCAGGGGGGGGGGCCACGGGAGACCCAGTACTTC. V gene TRBV27 combines with J gene TRBJ2-5; D could derive from TRBD1 or TRBD2 (7 bases each). Between the trimmed V and J ends, which lost 5 bases and 5 bases, there was a span of 18 bases. Germline V lookup: CDR1 MNHEY, CDR2 SMNVEV (reference sequence). CDR3 length: 15 residues.

V gene TRBV6-5 combines with J gene TRBJ2-1; no clear D. The CDR3 runs to 15 residues. The V gene lost 5 bases and the J gene lost 8 bases, with 19 bases spanning the gap. The germline V gene encodes CDR1 MNHEY and CDR2 SVGAGI. The CDR3 here is CASSTRTSTRHEQFF. CDR3 DNA sequence: TGTGCCAGCAGTACCCGGACGTCCACACGGCATGAGCAGTTCTTC.